These 22 T cell receptor beta chains came from one sample sequenced in a study of blood T cell repertoires in COVID-19. Libraries were prepared by immunoSEQ multiplex PCR; TCRdb keeps only in-frame clonotypes and omits some of them. This table holds tens of thousands of clones, approximately 80% found once. The specimen was peripheral blood. The receptors originated from a woman in her 70s with acute or convalescent COVID-19.

V is TRBV11-1 and J is TRBJ1-1; D gene uncertain. V was cut by 3 bases and J by 5 bases, with 7 bases left in between. The CDR3 sequence is 12 residues long. Germline CDR1 and CDR2: SGHAT and FQDESV (reference sequence). This CDR3 reads CASSLEVTEAFF. As DNA, the CDR3 is TGTGCCAGCAGCTTGGAGGTTACTGAAGCTTTCTTT.

The gene calls are TRBV6-5 and TRBJ2-3, with 9 bases fitting TRBD1. The CDR3 length is 15 residues. Germline V gives CDR1 MNHEY, CDR2 SVGAGI. The J segment lost 5 bases and the V segment lost 5 bases, leaving 8 bases of the junction unmatched. The chain's CDR3 is CASSKQGAQGDTQYF. The DNA of the CDR3 is TGTGCCAGCAGTAAACAGGGGGCGCAGGGAGATACGCAGTATTTT.

The chain joins TRBV19 to TRBJ1-2; 7 bases map to TRBD1. V was pared by 7 bases and J by 4 bases, with 6 bases of the junction left unmatched. The CDR3 spans 13 residues. Per germline, CDR1 LNHDA and CDR2 SQIVND (reference sequence). CDR3 sequence reads: CASTPGGGYGYTF. Written as DNA, the CDR3 is TGTGCCAGTACGCCAGGGGGAGGCTATGGCTACACCTTC.

This clone was seen a few times. Written as DNA, the CDR3 is TGCGCCAGCAGCCCCGGGGTATCTAGCACAGATACGCAGTATTTT. It is translated as CASSPGVSSTDTQYF. The chain uses TRBV5-1 and TRBJ2-3, with a tentative D call TRBD2 (5 bases). Germline V CDR1 and CDR2: SGHRS, YFSETQ. The V and J ends lost 4 bases and 0 bases respectively, with 12 bases between them. This CDR3 spans 15 amino acids.

V is TRBV6-5 and J is TRBJ2-2; a weak D match, TRBD1 (6 bases). This CDR3 has 15 residues. V was pared by 2 bases and J by 3 bases, with 10 bases between. In germline, CDR1 is MNHEY, CDR2 SVGAGI. The CDR3 is CASSYGQGYTGELFF. The CDR3 bases are TGTGCCAGCAGTTACGGGCAGGGGTACACCGGGGAGCTGTTTTTT.

The rearrangement uses TRBV19 and TRBJ1-6, with D uncertain. Trimming took 7 bases from V and 0 from J, leaving 7 bases between them. Per the germline V gene, CDR1 is LNHDA and CDR2 is SQIVND (reference sequence). The CDR3 is 14 amino acids. The CDR3 loop is CASNPSSYNSPLHF. In DNA form, the CDR3 reads TGTGCCAGTAACCCGAGCTCCTATAATTCACCCCTCCACTTT.

This clone turned up a few times. The V call is TRBV15, the J call TRBJ2-3; 8 nucleotides agree with TRBD2. The CDR3 has 18 amino acids. Germline CDR1 reads LNHNV; CDR2 reads YYDKDF (reference sequence). V was pared by 0 bases and J by 2 bases, with 10 bases of the junction left unmatched. The CDR3 loop is CATSRDRGSGGTTDTQYF. Here the CDR3 DNA reads TGTGCCACCAGCAGAGATCGGGGAAGCGGGGGAACCACAGATACGCAGTATTTT.

The chain has TRBV29-1 and TRBJ1-2; D not resolved. CDR1 is SQVTM and CDR2 is ANQGSEA in the germline V gene. Trimming took 4 bases from V and 6 from J, leaving 15 bases between them. The CDR3 contains 13 residues. CDR3 amino acids: CSVAKDLGDGYTF. CDR3 nucleotide sequence: TGCAGCGTTGCTAAAGATCTCGGGGATGGCTACACCTTC.

This chain uses TRBV28 with TRBJ2-2; TRBD1 might be the D (6 bases). V lost 3 bases and J 5 bases, leaving 13 bases between the germline ends. Germline lookup yields CDR1 MDHEN and CDR2 SYDVKM. The length of the CDR3 is 15 residues. The CDR3 is CASSFGTSVTGELFF. DNA of the CDR3: TGTGCCAGCAGTTTCGGGACATCGGTAACCGGGGAGCTGTTTTTT. The whole variable domain, remainder taken from reference TRBV28 and TRBJ2-2, is DVKVTQSSRYLVKRTGEKVFLECVQDMDHENMFWYRQDPGLGLRLIYFSYDVKMKEKGDIPEGYSVSREKKERFSLILESASTNQTSMYLCASSFGTSVTGELFFGEGSRLTVL.

The genes are TRBV18 and TRBJ1-2, with 7 bases fitting TRBD1. The CDR3 consists of 14 residues. Germline V gives CDR1 KGHSH, CDR2 LQKENI. V lost 3 bases and J lost 1; bases outside the gene matches: 2. CDR3 amino acids: CASSPGQFNYGYTF. CDR3 bases: TGTGCCAGCTCACCGGGACAGTTTAACTATGGCTACACCTTC.

The chain joins TRBV5-1 to TRBJ2-2; 7 positions match TRBD1. The CDR3 length is 15 residues. V lost 1 base, J lost 3 bases, and 3 bases stayed unmatched. Germline CDR1 SGHRS, CDR2 YFSETQ. The CDR3: CASSLTGADTGELFF. CDR3 nucleotides: TGCGCCAGCAGCTTGACAGGGGCGGACACCGGGGAGCTGTTTTTT.

The chain couples TRBV7-2 to TRBJ1-1; unclear D gene. The V gene lost 2 bases and the J gene lost 1 base, with 11 bases spanning the gap. This CDR3 has 15 residues. Germline V gives CDR1 SGHTA, CDR2 FQGNSA. The CDR3: CASSLIRPRNTEAFF. CDR3 DNA sequence: TGTGCCAGCAGCTTAATCAGGCCCCGGAACACTGAAGCTTTCTTT. The full variable domain, its missing parts supplied by reference TRBV7-2 and TRBJ1-1, is GAGVSQSPSNKVTEKGKDVELRCDPISGHTALYWYRQSLGQGLEFLIYFQGNSAPDKSGLPSDRFSAERTGGSVSTLTIQRTQQEDSAVYLCASSLIRPRNTEAFFGQGTRLTVV.

This rearrangement joins TRBV5-4 to TRBJ1-4, with 7 bases matching TRBD1. Germline values: CDR1 SGHNT, CDR2 YYREEE (reference sequence). The CDR3 runs to 15 residues. J gave up 6 bases and V 3 bases, and 8 bases lay outside the gene matches. The CDR3 region is CASSSSTGLDEKLFF. The CDR3 coding sequence is TGTGCCAGCAGCTCATCGACAGGGTTGGATGAAAAACTGTTTTTT.

The chain combines TRBV5-6 with TRBJ2-6; no firm D call. From germline, CDR1 is SGHDT and CDR2 YYEEEE. The CDR3 runs to 15 residues. Deletions cut 4 bases from V and 0 bases from J, with 8 bases between. CDR3 in DNA: TGTGCCAGCAGCCCGCGATCCTCTGGGGCCAACGTCCTGACTTTC. Amino acid sequence: CASSPRSSGANVLTF.

This clone showed up just once. The CDR3 coding sequence is TGTGCCAGCAGTGAAATGGGACTTAACACAGATACGCAGTATTTT. Protein product: CASSEMGLNTDTQYF. J is TRBJ2-3 and V is TRBV6-1; the D gene is possibly TRBD2 (6 bases). Germline CDR1 is MNHNS and CDR2 is SASEGT. CDR3 size: 15 residues. V lost 2 bases and J 2 bases, leaving 11 bases between the germline ends.

The V gene is TRBV10-3, the J gene TRBJ1-1; 8 bases align to TRBD1. The V gene end was trimmed by 6 bases and the J gene end by 3 bases; junction bases not matched to a gene: 6. The CDR3 runs 14 residues. Germline CDR1 and CDR2: ENHRY and SYGVKD. The CDR3 protein is CAISQPTGDTEAFF. The CDR3 bases are TGTGCCATCAGCCAACCGACAGGGGACACTGAAGCTTTCTTT.

The rearrangement links TRBV4-2 to TRBJ2-7; 8 nucleotides agree with TRBD2. CDR1 is LGHNA and CDR2 is YNFKEQ in the germline V gene. Losses at the gene ends were 0 bases for V and 4 bases for J; bases not matched to a gene: 11. The CDR3 has 17 residues. The CDR3 DNA is TGTGCCAGCAGCCAAGATCGGCTCGGGGGGGCATGGTACGAGCAGTACTTC. Amino acid sequence: CASSQDRLGGAWYEQYF.

This sequence joins TRBV18 and TRBJ1-5; no definite D call. The CDR3 spans 14 residues. V lost 6 bases and J 7 bases, leaving 16 bases between the germline ends. CDR1 is KGHSH, CDR2 LQKENI, per germline. The CDR3 here is CASSTKSQTQPQHF. The CDR3 DNA reads TGTGCCAGCTCCACGAAATCACAAACCCAGCCCCAGCATTTT.

V is TRBV5-1 and J is TRBJ2-7; 11 nucleotides match TRBD1. This CDR3 comprises 14 residues. The V gene's germline CDR1 is SGHRS and CDR2 YFSETQ. With V trimmed by 2 bases and J by 6 bases, 4 bases remained unmatched. The CDR3 protein is CASSFQDRGLEQYF. CDR3 nucleotide sequence: TGCGCCAGCAGCTTTCAGGACAGGGGGCTCGAGCAGTACTTC. The variable domain in full, with the rest retrieved from reference TRBV5-1 and TRBJ2-7, is KAGVTQTPRYLIKTRGQQVTLSCSPISGHRSVSWYQQTPGQGLQFLFEYFSETQRNKGNFPGRFSGRQFSNSRSEMNVSTLELGDSALYLCASSFQDRGLEQYFGPGTRLTVT.

The chain carries TRBV2 and TRBJ2-3, with D maybe TRBD2 (7 bases). Germline CDR1 SNHLY, CDR2 FYNNEI. The germline V and J ends were trimmed by 8 bases and 1 base, with 13 bases remaining between them. CDR3 size: 14 residues. The CDR3 sequence is CASGGLAGTDTQYF. The CDR3 coding sequence is TGTGCCAGCGGGGGGCTAGCGGGCACAGATACGCAGTATTTT.

The chain couples TRBV19 to TRBJ2-7; 8 bases are a match to TRBD1. This CDR3 has 14 residues. Trimming took 4 bases from V and 0 from J; bases not matched to a gene: 2. The germline CDR1 and CDR2 sequences are LNHDA and SQIVND (reference sequence). This CDR3 reads CASSRTGSSYEQYF. In nucleotides, the CDR3 is TGTGCCAGTAGTAGGACAGGGAGCTCCTACGAGCAGTACTTC.

The rearrangement uses TRBV28 and TRBJ2-5; TRBD2 matches 10 bases. This CDR3 contains 16 residues. The germline V gene encodes CDR1 MDHEN and CDR2 SYDVKM. V lost 5 bases, J lost 2 bases, and 8 bases stayed unmatched. CDR3 sequence: CASSTYISGGQETQYF. CDR3 in DNA: TGTGCCAGCAGTACATACATTAGCGGGGGGCAAGAGACCCAGTACTTC.